The next 9 T cell receptor beta chains were all read from a single sample in a study of T-cell reconstitution after alpha-beta-depleted transplantation in children. Preparation of the TCRbeta library was carried out with unique molecular identifiers. One entry per CDR3 protein results from TCRdb running MiXCR on the PCR reads. Counted here are under 250,000 distinct CDR3 sequences, approximately 6.3% occurring once; the ten biggest clones make up more than 5.5%. The material was PBMCs, obtained before TCRalphabeta/CD19-depleted stem cell transplant. The source is a boy aged 2-9 years with acute lymphoblastic leukemia, due to receive a stem cell transplant.

Worth noting for this clonotype: This may arise from a read error, as a much more abundant clone is one base away. This CDR3 fails to terminate in the conserved phenylalanine or tryptophan, so it likely reflects a read error. The chain carries TRBV10-3 and TRBJ2-1; D is possibly TRBD1 (5 bases). The CDR3 length is 12 residues. The germline CDR1 and CDR2 sequences are ENHRY and SYGVKD. Deletions cut 9 bases from V and 0 bases from J, with 6 bases between. The CDR3, as DNA: TGTGCCATAACAGGCTCCTACAATGAGCAGTTCGTC. Amino acids: CAITGSYNEQFV.

This clonotype was found a few times. This chain connects TRBV6-2 or TRBV6-3 to TRBJ1-5; tentative D call: TRBD1 (5 bases). The germline V gene has CDR1 MNHEY and CDR2 SVGEGT. There are 14 residues in the CDR3. V lost 11 bases and J 0 bases, leaving 14 bases between the germline ends. CDR3 amino acids: CAAGEGNSNQPQHF. The CDR3 DNA reads as TGTGCCGCGGGGGAGGGGAATAGCAATCAGCCCCAGCATTTT.

The sample holds many counts of this clonotype. V gene TRBV29-1 combines with J gene TRBJ1-1; D possibly corresponds to TRBD1 (5 bases). V lost 7 bases, J lost 3 bases, and 18 bases lay in between. The CDR3 runs 14 residues. Germline V gives CDR1 SQVTM, CDR2 ANQGSEA. In DNA form, the CDR3 reads TGCAGCGCTGGTCGACAGCATTCGGACACTGAAGCTTTCTTT. As protein: CSAGRQHSDTEAFF. Full variable domain (outside the CDR3, taken from reference TRBV29-1 and TRBJ1-1): SAVISQKPSRDICQRGTSLTIQCQVDSQVTMMFWYRQQPGQSLTLIATANQGSEATYESGFVIDKFPISRPNLTFSTLTVSNMSPEDSSIYLCSAGRQHSDTEAFFGQGTRLTVV.

In its sample, this clonotype was seen many times. The chain is built from TRBV29-1 and TRBJ2-1, with TRBD1 as a possible D gene (6 bases). The CDR3 spans 14 residues. Between the trimmed V and J ends, which lost 4 bases and 6 bases, there was a span of 16 bases. Germline loops: CDR1 SQVTM, CDR2 ANQGSEA. In DNA form, the CDR3 reads TGCAGCGTTGCACAGCCAACAGGGAGCAATGAGCAGTTCTTC. Translating gives CSVAQPTGSNEQFF.

Only a few counts were recorded for this clonotype. The V gene is TRBV7-2, the J gene TRBJ2-7, with D tentatively TRBD2 (5 bases). The CDR3 is made up of 13 amino acids. In germline, CDR1 is SGHTA, CDR2 FQGNSA. V was trimmed by 1 base and J by 5 bases, leaving 9 bases between them. CDR3 DNA sequence: TGTGCCAGCAGCTTAGTCCTAGCCGACGAGCAGTACTTC. Protein sequence: CASSLVLADEQYF.

In its sample, this clonotype was seen a few times. The V gene is TRBV18, the J gene TRBJ2-5; the D is unclear. This CDR3 contains 14 residues. V lost 1 base, J lost 5 bases, and 11 bases lay in between. In germline, CDR1 is KGHSH, CDR2 LQKENI. Written as DNA, the CDR3 is TGTGCCAGCTCACCACTTGTCGAAAAGGAGACCCAGTACTTC. Translating it yields CASSPLVEKETQYF.

This clonotype was seen a few times. The junction shows a germline mismatch at one end, possibly a read error. The rearrangement links TRBV7-7 to TRBJ2-3; the match to TRBD1 covers 10 bases. There are 15 residues in the CDR3. Germline loops: CDR1 SSHAT, CDR2 FNYEAQ (reference sequence). CDR3 amino acids: CASSSTPGTGVVQYF. The CDR3 nucleotides read TGTGCTAGCAGCTCCACCCCCGGGACAGGGGTAGTCCAGTATTTT.

At least ten counts were recorded for this clonotype. This rearrangement joins TRBV28 to TRBJ1-1; D unclear. This CDR3 contains 17 residues. V shed 3 bases and J shed 5 bases, with 22 bases lying between them. Germline V gene lookup returns CDR1 MDHEN and CDR2 SYDVKM. Written as DNA, the CDR3 is TGTGCCAGCAGTTTGGCGTCCGCGAATCGGGGTTGGACTGAAGCTTTCTTT. It yields the protein CASSLASANRGWTEAFF.

The sample holds many counts of this clonotype. This chain connects TRBV7-2 to TRBJ2-7, with TRBD1 as a possible D gene (6 bases). V shed 1 base and J shed 3 bases, with 16 bases lying between them. CDR3 length: 16 amino acids. The germline V gene encodes CDR1 SGHTA and CDR2 FQGNSA. DNA for the CDR3: TGTGCCAGCAGCTTAGGCGCGACCGGACAGATCTACGAGCAGTACTTC. Its translation is CASSLGATGQIYEQYF.